This T cell receptor beta chain was profiled in a study of blood T cell repertoires in COVID-19. After removal of 6 bases from V and 6 bases from J, the junction contained 6 bases not matched to a gene. Germline CDR1 reads KGHSH; CDR2 reads LQKENI. CDR3 length: 13 residues. The protocol was immunoSEQ multiplex PCR, while the TCRdb copy is restricted to in-frame clones and leaves out a portion. This sample has around 300,000 clones, with around 91% found just once. About this clone: This specimen includes other DNA sequences encoding the same CDR3.

The source material was peripheral blood. This TCR came from a woman between 40 and 50 years old with COVID-19, enrolled during active disease. The chain links TRBV18 to TRBJ1-2; 8 bases map to TRBD1. DNA of the CDR3: TGTGCCAGCTCTCATGACAGGGGAAATGGCTACACCTTC. It translates to CASSHDRGNGYTF.